This passage covers 13 T cell receptor beta chains from one sample sequenced in a study of metastatic and nonmetastatic thyroid tumors. TCRdb reprocessed the PCR reads using MiXCR. This table holds 15,000 to 19,000 clones, around 20% found once. Before thyroid surgery, none of the patients had received any treatment. Sequencing input: tumor tissue. The origin of the receptors is a female donor with papillary thyroid cancer or a benign thyroid nodule (not recorded which). Some clones in this sample may be carry-over from other donors' samples.

The V and J genes are TRBV20-1 and TRBJ2-4; D tentatively reads TRBD1 or TRBD2 (5 bases each). The J call may be incorrect, as the DNA end agrees better with TRBJ2-1. The CDR3 runs to 17 residues. Germline-derived CDR1 and CDR2 are DFQATT and SNEGSKA (reference sequence). CDR3 sequence: CSARDFQTDTRGNEQFF. CDR3 coding DNA: TGCAGTGCTAGAGATTTTCAAACAGACACGAGGGGCAATGAGCAGTTCTTC.

This clone was detected many times. V usage is TRBV27 and J usage is TRBJ2-7; tentatively, D is TRBD2 (5 bases). V lost 4 bases to trimming and J lost 4 bases, with 14 bases between them. The CDR3 length is 14 residues. Germline V CDR1 and CDR2: MNHEY, SMNVEV (reference sequence). The CDR3 DNA follows: TGTGCCAGCAGTTGGACGGCGGGCGGGTACGAGCAGTACTTC. It codes for CASSWTAGGYEQYF.

A single count supports this clone. This chain uses TRBV11-2 with TRBJ2-7; D might be TRBD1 (5 bases). Germline CDR1 is SGHAT and CDR2 is FQNNGV. Trimming removed 4 bases from V and 6 bases from J, with 10 bases in between. The CDR3 extends over 12 amino acids. The CDR3 region has the DNA TGTGCCAGCAGCTCCGCCAGGGTCGAGCAGTACTTC. As protein: CASSSARVEQYF. Using reference TRBV11-2 and TRBJ2-7 for the parts outside the CDR3, the full variable domain is EAGVAQSPRYKIIEKRQSVAFWCNPISGHATLYWYQQILGQGPKLLIQFQNNGVVDDSQLPKDRFSAERLKGVDSTLKIQPAKLEDSAVYLCASSSARVEQYFGPGTRLTVT.

This clone has ten or more counts. This sequence joins TRBV20-1 and TRBJ2-5; D might be TRBD1 or TRBD2, each matching 5 bases. The CDR3 consists of 15 residues. The V gene lost 3 bases and the J gene lost 5 bases, with 19 bases spanning the gap. Germline V CDR1 and CDR2: DFQATT, SNEGSKA (reference sequence). The CDR3 region is CSASAEGTGSETQYF. In DNA, the CDR3 is TGCAGTGCTAGTGCCGAGGGGACGGGGAGCGAGACCCAGTACTTC.

In its sample, this clone was seen many times. A read error is possible here, since a much larger clone lies one base away. Lacking the conserved final phenylalanine or tryptophan, this CDR3 likely reflects a read error. Within the sample, other DNA sequences also encode this same CDR3. The rearrangement links TRBV30 to TRBJ1-2, with D maybe TRBD1 (5 bases). V lost 0 bases, J lost 8 bases, and 19 bases lay in between. Germline assignment: CDR1 GTSNPN and CDR2 SVGIG (reference sequence). This CDR3 spans 15 amino acids. The CDR3 loop is CAWSVRGASCRGYTS. CDR3 DNA sequence: TGTGCCTGGAGTGTACGTGGGGCCTCTTGTCGCGGCTACACCTCC.

The gene calls are TRBV5-1 and TRBJ2-1; D might be TRBD2 (5 bases). From germline, CDR1 is SGHRS and CDR2 YFSETQ. The CDR3 sequence is 15 residues long. Trimming removed 0 bases at V and 4 bases at J, with 11 bases between. The DNA for the CDR3 is TGCGCCAGCAGCTTGGGTGCGGGTTGGTACAATGAGCAGTTCTTC. Protein: CASSLGAGWYNEQFF.

By share of the sample, this clone is medium-sized (0.01 to 0.1%). The V call is TRBV30, the J call TRBJ2-7, with 7 positions matching TRBD2. Germline values: CDR1 GTSNPN, CDR2 SVGIG (reference sequence). This CDR3 contains 13 residues. With 4 bases clipped from V and 3 bases from J, the junction kept 6 bases outside the gene matches. The CDR3 DNA follows: TGTGCCTGGACCCCCGGGGGGATCTACGAGCAGTACTTC. Translating it yields CAWTPGGIYEQYF. The complete variable domain, with remaining parts taken from reference TRBV30 and TRBJ2-7, reads SQTIHQWPATLVQPVGSPLSLECTVEGTSNPNLYWYRQAAGRGLQLLFYSVGIGQISSEVPQNLSASRPQDRQFILSSKKLLLSDSGFYLCAWTPGGIYEQYFGPGTRLTVT.

This clone was picked up many times. CDR3 in amino acids: CASSLTTGGFNQPQHF. The CDR3 DNA follows: TGCGCCAGCAGCCTAACAACAGGGGGCTTCAATCAGCCCCAGCATTTT. This chain links TRBV4-1 with TRBJ1-5; TRBD1 matches 9 bases. CDR1 is MGHRA and CDR2 is YSYEKL in the germline V gene. Trimming removed 4 bases from V and 3 bases from J; junction bases left unmatched: 7. The length of the CDR3 is 16 residues.

This clone is categorized as medium-sized. This rearrangement joins TRBV11-2 to TRBJ2-6; D not certain. Germline CDR1 SGHAT, CDR2 FQNNGV. This CDR3 is built from 15 residues. V lost 0 bases to trimming and J lost 0 bases, with 3 bases between them. DNA of the CDR3: TGTGCCAGCAGCTTAGACAGCTCTGGGGCCAACGTCCTGACTTTC. Translation: CASSLDSSGANVLTF.

This rearrangement joins TRBV30 to TRBJ1-2; D is unclear. This CDR3 region has 9 residues. The V gene lost 4 bases and the J gene lost 7 bases, with 4 bases spanning the gap. The germline gives CDR1 GTSNPN, CDR2 SVGIG (reference sequence). The CDR3 region has the DNA TGTGCCTGGACTTGTGGCTACACCTTC. Translated, it gives CAWTCGYTF.

In its sample, this clone was seen many times. The chain couples TRBV15 to TRBJ2-3; 13 bases are shared with TRBD2. With 2 bases clipped from V and 0 bases from J, the junction kept 2 bases outside the gene matches. The CDR3 is made up of 17 amino acids. Per the germline V gene, CDR1 is LNHNV and CDR2 is YYDKDF (reference sequence). CDR3 DNA sequence: TGTGCCACCAGCAGAAGACTAGCGGGAGGAAGCACAGATACGCAGTATTTT. As protein: CATSRRLAGGSTDTQYF.

There are many counts of this clone. The chain recombines TRBV2 with TRBJ2-1, with D possibly matching TRBD2 (6 bases). Germline V gene sequence: CDR1 SNHLY, CDR2 FYNNEI. The germline V and J ends were trimmed by 7 bases and 3 bases, with 16 bases remaining between them. The CDR3 is made up of 15 amino acids. The CDR3 coding sequence is TGTGCCAGCACAGTAGGAGGGCCATACTACAATGAGCAGTTCTTC. Amino acid sequence: CASTVGGPYYNEQFF. The whole variable domain, filled in from reference TRBV2 and TRBJ2-1, reads EPEVTQTPSHQVTQMGQEVILRCVPISNHLYFYWYRQILGQKVEFLVSFYNNEISEKSEIFDDQFSVERPDGSNFTLKIRSTKLEDSAMYFCASTVGGPYYNEQFFGPGTRLTVL.

The V call is TRBV7-8, the J call TRBJ1-1, with D uncertain. The length of the CDR3 is 14 residues. Germline loops: CDR1 SGHVS, CDR2 FQNEAQ. The V and J ends lost 5 bases and 2 bases respectively, with 12 bases between them. The CDR3 is CASSPRTANTEAFF. The DNA of the CDR3 is TGTGCCAGCAGCCCCCGGACGGCTAACACTGAAGCTTTCTTT.